The sequence of this T cell receptor (beta chain) was determined in a study of CD4 T cells in relation to SARS-CoV-2 and coronaviruses. The table came from immunoSEQ multiplex PCR; TCRdb's copy has only in-frame clones and leaves some out. The sample yields about 37,000 clones, roughly 90% seen once. About this clone: The identical CDR3 is also encoded by other nucleotide sequences in the sample.

The CDR3 covers 15 residues. CDR1 is GTSNPN and CDR2 is SVGIG in the germline V gene (reference sequence). The V and J ends lost 1 base and 2 bases respectively, with 13 bases between them. Sequencing was performed on memory CD4+ T cells from PBMCs. This clonotype was obtained from an adult with COVID-19. The chain couples TRBV30 to TRBJ2-3, with a tentative D call TRBD1 (7 bases). The CDR3 reads CAWSEGGGDTDTQYF. In DNA form, the CDR3 reads TGTGCCTGGAGTGAAGGGGGCGGGGACACAGATACGCAGTATTTT.